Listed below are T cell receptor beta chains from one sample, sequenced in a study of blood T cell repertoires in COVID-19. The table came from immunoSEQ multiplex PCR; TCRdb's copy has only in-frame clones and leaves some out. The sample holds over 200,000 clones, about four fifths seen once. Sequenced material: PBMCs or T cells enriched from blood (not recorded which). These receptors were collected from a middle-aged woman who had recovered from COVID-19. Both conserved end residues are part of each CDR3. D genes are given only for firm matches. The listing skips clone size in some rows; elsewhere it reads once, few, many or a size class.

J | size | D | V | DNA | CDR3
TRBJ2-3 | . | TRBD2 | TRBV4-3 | TGCGCCAGCAGCCAAGACGGGACTAGCGGGAGTACAGATACGCAGTATTTT | CASSQDGTSGSTDTQYF
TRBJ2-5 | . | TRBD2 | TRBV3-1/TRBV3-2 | TGTGCCAGCAGCCAAGATTCAGCGGGAGGGCCGAGGGAGACCCAGTACTTC | CASSQDSAGGPRETQYF
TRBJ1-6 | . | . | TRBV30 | TGTGCCTGGAGCGAAAGCGGTTCTCCCCTCCACTTT | CAWSESGSPLHF
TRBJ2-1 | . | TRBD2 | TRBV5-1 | TGCGCCAGCAGCTCTAGCGGGAACTCCTACAATGAGCAGTTCTTC | CASSSSGNSYNEQFF
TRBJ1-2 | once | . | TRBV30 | TGTGCCTGGAGTGGACAGCTAGGTGGCTACACCTTC | CAWSGQLGGYTF
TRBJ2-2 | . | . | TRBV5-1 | TGCGCCAGCAGCTTTACAGGGTCGAGTGGGGAGCTGTTTTTT | CASSFTGSSGELFF
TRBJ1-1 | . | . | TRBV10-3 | TGTGCCATCAGAGCAGGGAACACTGAAGCTTTCTTT | CAIRAGNTEAFF
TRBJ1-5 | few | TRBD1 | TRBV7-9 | TGTGCCAGCAGCCCTGTTGACAGGGGCAATCAGCCCCAGCATTTT | CASSPVDRGNQPQHF
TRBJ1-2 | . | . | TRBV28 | TGTGCCAGCACCCTCGGGACAACCTATGGCTACACCTTC | CASTLGTTYGYTF
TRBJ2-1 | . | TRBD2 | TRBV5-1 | TGCGCCAGCAGCTCCCAGCTAGCGGGAGAGGTTTATGGGCAGTTCTTC | CASSSQLAGEVYGQFF
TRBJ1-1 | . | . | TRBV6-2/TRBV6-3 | TGTGCCAGCAGTACAACAAGAAACACTGAAGCTTTCTTT | CASSTTRNTEAFF
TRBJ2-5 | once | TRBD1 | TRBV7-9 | TGTGCCAGCAAGGGGACAGGGGTAGAGACCCAGTACTTC | CASKGTGVETQYF
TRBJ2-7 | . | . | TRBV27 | TGTGCCAGCAGTCCGGGACTCCTATACGAGCAGTACTTC | CASSPGLLYEQYF
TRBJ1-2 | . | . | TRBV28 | TGTGCCAGCAGTTCCCCCCCAACAGTTTTTAACTATGGCTACACCTTC | CASSSPPTVFNYGYTF
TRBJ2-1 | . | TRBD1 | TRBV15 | TGTGCCACCAGCGCCACACAGGGGTTGGCCTACAATGAGCAGTTCTTC | CATSATQGLAYNEQFF
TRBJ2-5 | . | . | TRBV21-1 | TGTGCCAGCAGTGGGGGACTAGGCGCAGGAGAGACCCAGTACTTC | CASSGGLGAGETQYF
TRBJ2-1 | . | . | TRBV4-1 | TGCGCCAGCAGCCAAGAGGGGGGTTCCAGCTCCTACAATGAGCAGTTCTTC | CASSQEGGSSSYNEQFF
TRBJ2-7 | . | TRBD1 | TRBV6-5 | TGTGCCAGCAGACCTCAGGGGGCTTCCCAGTACGAGCAGTACTTC | CASRPQGASQYEQYF
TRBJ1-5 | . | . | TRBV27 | TGTGCCAGCAGTTTAAAGAGACAGAGTAATCAGCCCCAGCATTTT | CASSLKRQSNQPQHF
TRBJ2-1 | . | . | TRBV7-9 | TGTGCCAGCAGCTTAGGTTATGTGGAGCGCGCTCAAGAGCAGTTCTTC | CASSLGYVERAQEQFF
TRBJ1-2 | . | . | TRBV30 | TGTGCCTGGAGTAAGACGAACCTACTAACCTATGGCTACACCTTC | CAWSKTNLLTYGYTF
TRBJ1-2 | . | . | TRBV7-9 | TGTGCCAGCAGCCCCGACAGTGCCTATGGCTACACCTTC | CASSPDSAYGYTF
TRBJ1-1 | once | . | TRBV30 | TGTGCCTGGAAGGAGACGAACACTGAAGCTTTCTTT | CAWKETNTEAFF
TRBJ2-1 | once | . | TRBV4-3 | TGCGCCAGCAGCCAAGACGGAGTGGGAGGCTCCTACAATGAGCAGTTCTTC | CASSQDGVGGSYNEQFF
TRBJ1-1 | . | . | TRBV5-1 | TGCGCCAGCAGCTTGTATCCCAGGGGCTCCGCTTCTGAAGCTTTCTTT | CASSLYPRGSASEAFF
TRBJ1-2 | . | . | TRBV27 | TGTGCCAGCAGTTTATATAGCAGGGGATGGGGCTACACCTTC | CASSLYSRGWGYTF
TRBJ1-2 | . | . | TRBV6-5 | TGTGCCAGCAGTTACGCCCGCAGGGGAGGCTACACCTTC | CASSYARRGGYTF
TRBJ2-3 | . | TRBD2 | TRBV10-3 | TGTGCCACCCAATCCCTAAAGACTAGCGGTAGCACAGATACGCAGTATTTT | CATQSLKTSGSTDTQYF
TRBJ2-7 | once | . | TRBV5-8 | TGTGCCAGCAGCTTGGGGAGGGCCCAGCAGTACTTC | CASSLGRAQQYF
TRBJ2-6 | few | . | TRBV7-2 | TGTGCCAGCAGCTTTTACAGTATCTCTGGGGCCAACGTCCTGACTTTC | CASSFYSISGANVLTF
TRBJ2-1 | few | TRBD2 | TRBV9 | TGTGCCAGCAGCTTCGATAGTAGCGGGAGAAATTATGAGCAGTTCTTC | CASSFDSSGRNYEQFF
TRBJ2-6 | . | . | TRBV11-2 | TGTGCCAGCAGCCCAACGGGGGGCCCATCTGGGGCCAACGTCCTGACTTTC | CASSPTGGPSGANVLTF
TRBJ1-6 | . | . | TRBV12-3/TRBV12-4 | TGTGCCAGCAGTTGGCAGGTTGATTCACCCCTCCACTTT | CASSWQVDSPLHF
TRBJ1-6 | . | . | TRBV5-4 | TGTGCCAGCAGCCTCCGGAGCGGGGGCAATAATTCACCCCTCCACTTT | CASSLRSGGNNSPLHF